This TCR beta chain was recovered during a study of shared clonotypes between healthy human individuals. Study observations and caveats: Relative to their counterparts shared across all four donors, non-shared clonotypes exhibited diminished generation probabilities. Shared across a few donors were about 4.8% of the naive CD4 clonotypes.

For this clone: Antigen: not known.

Terminally differentiated effector memory CD45RA+ cells were left out of the naive CD8 fraction, which was CD45RO-negative and positively selected for CCR7. Samples underwent the assay at deep level. In the original processing: ImmunoSEQ output held junction-only sequences without quality scores, so filtering differed. Here immunoSEQ multiplex PCR was the method, and the copy in TCRdb shows in-frame clones only, minus some. V and J calls and clone size are copied from that table; D and trimming were computed from the DNA. Of around 1,900,000 clones listed, about 93% are singletons. This CDR3 comprises 11 residues. CDR1 is SGHNT, CDR2 YYREEE, per germline (reference sequence). Trimming removed 4 bases at V and 2 bases at J, with 4 bases between.

The origin of this receptor is a man aged 18 to 30 in good health. Some clones in this sample may be carry-over from other donors' samples. Sequenced: naive CD8+ T cells from PBMCs. The chain combines TRBV5-4 with TRBJ2-7; D is ambiguous. The CDR3 loop reads CASSGPYEQYF. The CDR3 DNA reads TGTGCCAGCAGCGGACCCTACGAGCAGTACTTC.